A single sample gave rise to the 7 T cell receptor beta chains below, sequenced in a study of T cell repertoires in cytomegalovirus infection. The antigens these receptors bind are not known. TCRdb fed the reads into MiXCR, producing one record per CDR3 protein. The sample has hundreds of thousands of distinct CDR3 sequences; roughly 43% are singletons. Here the sequenced sample was cultured PBMCs, taken from culture after CMV antigen stimulation. These receptors were obtained from a human donor in good health (CMV status not recorded). Some clones in this sample may be carry-over from other donors' samples.

V usage is TRBV7-6 and J usage is TRBJ2-3; TRBD2 aligns across 9 bases. CDR1 and CDR2 (germline): SGHVS, FNYEAQ. The V segment lost 5 bases and the J segment 5 bases; nucleotides outside the gene matches: 8. The CDR3 covers 15 residues. The CDR3 coding sequence is TGTGCCAGCAGCCCTCGGGGACTAGCAGAAGATACGCAGTATTTT. The encoded protein is CASSPRGLAEDTQYF.

The rearrangement joins TRBV19 to TRBJ2-1; D assignment may be TRBD1 or TRBD2 (5 bases each). Germline CDR1 and CDR2: LNHDA and SQIVND (reference sequence). Trimming left V 3 bases short and J 9 bases short, with 12 bases between. The CDR3 runs 13 residues. The CDR3 DNA reads as TGTGCCAGTAGTATTAGATATGGGGGTGAGCAGTTCTTC. As protein: CASSIRYGGEQFF.

The chain recombines TRBV7-8 with TRBJ1-5, with D possibly TRBD1 on 5 matching bases. The V gene's germline CDR1 is SGHVS and CDR2 FQNEAQ. The CDR3 has 10 residues. The CDR3 DNA sequence: TGTGGACAGTACAATCAGCCCCAGCATTTT. Translating it yields CGQYNQPQHF.

CDR3 residues: CASSKQGTNTGELFF. The CDR3 DNA follows: TGTGCCAGCAGTAAACAGGGGACGAACACCGGGGAGCTGTTTTTT. This chain links TRBV6-7 with TRBJ2-2; 7 positions agree with TRBD1. TRBV6-7 qualifies as an ORF whose function is uncertain. Trimming cost V 5 bases and J 0 bases; bases outside gene matches: 3. The CDR3 sequence is 15 residues long.

The chain carries TRBV20-1 and TRBJ1-1; D remains unclear. The CDR3 totals 15 residues. Per the germline V gene, CDR1 is DFQATT and CDR2 is SNEGSKA (reference sequence). The V end lost 0 bases, the J end lost 0 bases, and 11 bases lay between the germline ends. CDR3 amino acids: CSARDVRSLNTEAFF. The CDR3, as DNA: TGCAGTGCTAGAGATGTCCGCTCCTTGAACACTGAAGCTTTCTTT.

This chain uses TRBV6-2 or TRBV6-3 with TRBJ1-1; 7 bases line up with TRBD1. This CDR3 region has 15 residues. CDR1 and CDR2 from the germline V gene are MNHEY and SVGEGT. V trimming: 2 bases; J trimming: 0 bases; junction bases outside the gene matches: 3. The CDR3 spells CASSYERGLNTEAFF. CDR3 coding DNA: TGTGCCAGCAGTTACGAGAGGGGGCTGAACACTGAAGCTTTCTTT.

The genes are TRBV4-1 and TRBJ2-7; 12 bases are a match to TRBD2. Germline-derived CDR1 and CDR2 are MGHRA and YSYEKL. The CDR3 length is 16 residues. With V trimmed by 4 bases and J by 2 bases, 6 bases remained unmatched. CDR3 residues: CASSPRTSGIPYEQYF. CDR3 DNA sequence: TGCGCCAGCAGCCCGCGGACTAGCGGGATACCCTACGAGCAGTACTTC.